A selection of T cell receptor beta chains follows, all from one sample in a study of CD8 T cells in Susac syndrome. TCRdb recomputed calls from the immunoSEQ multiplex PCR reads with MiXCR, one row per CDR3 protein. The table shows 130,000 to 150,000 distinct CDR3 sequences, with 94% occurring only once. The sequenced sample was CD8+ T cells from PBMCs. The receptors stem from a human donor in good health. Each CDR3 is given with its conserved first and last residue. A D gene is named only where the DNA matches it firmly. The listing skips clone size in some rows; elsewhere it reads once, few, many or a size class.

>TRBV28|-|TRBJ2-3|-
CASSFQGTQYF
TGTGCCAGCAGTTTCCAGGGGACGCAGTATTTT
>TRBV9|-|TRBJ2-3|TRBD2
CASSAIPGERERTDTQYF
TGTGCCAGCAGCGCCATCCCCGGGGAGCGGGAGAGGACAGATACGCAGTATTTT
>TRBV7-9|-|TRBJ1-1|-
CASSSLLAVEAFF
TGTGCCAGCAGCTCCCTTCTGGCAGTGGAAGCTTTCTTT
>TRBV4-1|-|TRBJ2-3|TRBD2
CASSQGGTSGRRDTQYF
TGCGCCAGCAGCCAAGGAGGGACTAGCGGGAGACGAGATACGCAGTATTTT
>TRBV20-1|-|TRBJ1-2|-
CSARVLGIYGYTF
TGCAGTGCTAGAGTGCTAGGGATCTATGGCTACACCTTC
>TRBV29-1|-|TRBJ2-7|-
CSVRGQIHEQYF
TGCAGCGTCCGGGGACAAATCCACGAGCAGTACTTC
>TRBV20-1|-|TRBJ2-7|-
CSARDMRETYEQYF
TGCAGTGCTAGAGATATGAGGGAGACCTACGAGCAGTACTTC
>TRBV5-6|-|TRBJ1-1|-
CASSYLGQGTEAFF
TGTGCCAGCAGCTATCTGGGGCAAGGTACTGAAGCTTTCTTT
>TRBV28|-|TRBJ1-4|-
CASTTPMDGEKLFF
TGTGCCAGCACCACCCCGATGGACGGGGAAAAACTGTTTTTT
>TRBV12-3/TRBV12-4|-|TRBJ2-7|-
CASSLGSEWREQYF
TGTGCCAGCAGTTTGGGCAGTGAATGGCGCGAGCAGTACTTC
>TRBV20-1|-|TRBJ1-2|-
CSAVGLGYTF
TGCAGTGCTGTTGGGCTTGGCTACACCTTC
>TRBV13|-|TRBJ2-3|-
CASSLGAGSADTQYF
TGTGCCAGCAGCTTGGGGGCAGGGAGCGCAGATACGCAGTATTTT
>TRBV13|-|TRBJ2-1|TRBD2
CASSLERTRGQFF
TGTGCCAGCAGCTTAGAGCGGACTAGAGGGCAGTTCTTC
>TRBV7-3|-|TRBJ2-5|-
CASSLPGSQETQYF
TGTGCCAGCAGCCTTCCCGGCAGCCAAGAGACCCAGTACTTC
>TRBV5-4|-|TRBJ2-1|-
CASSDGNYNEQFF
TGTGCCAGCAGCGACGGGAACTACAATGAGCAGTTCTTC
>TRBV6-5|-|TRBJ2-7|TRBD2
CASSYAAGEVYEQYF
TGTGCCAGCAGTTACGCAGCGGGAGAGGTCTACGAGCAGTACTTC
>TRBV9|-|TRBJ1-5|-
CASSADYSNQPQHF
TGTGCCAGCAGCGCGGACTATAGCAATCAGCCCCAGCATTTT
>TRBV7-9|once|TRBJ2-7|-
CASSPLREQLYEQYF
TGTGCCAGCAGCCCCCTCCGGGAACAGCTCTACGAGCAGTACTTC
>TRBV7-9|-|TRBJ1-5|TRBD1
CASSLGTGGHQPQHF
TGTGCCAGCAGCTTAGGGACAGGGGGCCATCAGCCCCAGCATTTT
>TRBV7-9|-|TRBJ2-3|-
CASSTVFTDTQYF
TGTGCCAGCTCGACAGTATTCACAGATACGCAGTATTTT
>TRBV29-1|few|TRBJ2-7|TRBD2
CSVVTSGFSYEQYF
TGCAGCGTCGTTACTAGCGGATTCTCCTACGAGCAGTACTTC
>TRBV13|few|TRBJ1-5|-
CASSKDGNQPQHF
TGTGCCAGCAGCAAGGACGGCAATCAGCCCCAGCATTTT
>TRBV27|-|TRBJ2-7|-
CASRQSYEQYF
TGTGCCAGCAGACAGAGCTACGAGCAGTACTTC
>TRBV5-1|-|TRBJ2-7|TRBD2
CASSLGVAGGDEQYF
TGCGCCAGCAGCTTGGGAGTAGCGGGAGGGGACGAGCAGTACTTC
>TRBV20-1|-|TRBJ2-5|TRBD2
CSARGPSGILLETQYF
TGCAGTGCTAGAGGGCCTAGCGGGATATTACTTGAGACCCAGTACTTC
>TRBV12-5|-|TRBJ1-2|-
CASGFHTGLTVDGYTF
TGTGCTAGTGGTTTTCATACGGGACTCACGGTTGATGGCTACACCTTC
>TRBV15|-|TRBJ2-5|TRBD2
CATSRVFGLAGEETQYF
TGTGCCACCAGCAGAGTATTCGGACTAGCGGGAGAAGAGACCCAGTACTTC
>TRBV13|-|TRBJ1-1|-
CASGLTLTNTEAFF
TGTGCCAGCGGCCTGACCCTTACGAACACTGAAGCTTTCTTT
>TRBV3-1|once|TRBJ2-5|-
CASSQEVNRGGETQYF
TGTGCCAGCAGCCAAGAAGTGAACAGGGGAGGAGAGACCCAGTACTTC
>TRBV29-1|once|TRBJ2-1|-
CSVEFQGPYNEQFF
TGCAGCGTTGAATTCCAGGGGCCATACAATGAGCAGTTCTTC